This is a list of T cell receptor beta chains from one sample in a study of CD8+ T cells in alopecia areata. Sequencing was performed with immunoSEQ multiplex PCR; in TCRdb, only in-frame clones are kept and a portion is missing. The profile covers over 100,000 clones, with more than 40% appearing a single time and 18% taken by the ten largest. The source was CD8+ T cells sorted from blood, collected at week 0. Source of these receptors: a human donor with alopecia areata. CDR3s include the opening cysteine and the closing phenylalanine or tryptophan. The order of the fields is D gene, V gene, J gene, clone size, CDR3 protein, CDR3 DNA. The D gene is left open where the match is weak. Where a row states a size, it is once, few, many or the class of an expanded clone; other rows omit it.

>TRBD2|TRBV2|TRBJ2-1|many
CALNSGGSYNEQFF
TGTGCCCTTAATAGCGGGGGGAGTTACAATGAGCAGTTCTTC
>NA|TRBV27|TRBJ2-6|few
CASSAGPGEGSGANVLTF
TGTGCCAGCAGTGCTGGACCGGGAGAGGGATCTGGGGCCAACGTCCTGACTTTC
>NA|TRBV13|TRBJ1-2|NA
CASSLGGSNYGYTF
TGTGCCAGCAGCTTAGGCGGCAGTAACTATGGCTACACCTTC
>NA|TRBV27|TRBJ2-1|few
CASSPSAGATYNEQFF
TGTGCCAGCAGTCCCTCCGCGGGGGCGACCTACAATGAGCAGTTCTTC
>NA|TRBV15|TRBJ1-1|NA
CATQRPDTEAFF
TGTGCCACTCAGAGACCCGACACTGAAGCTTTCTTT
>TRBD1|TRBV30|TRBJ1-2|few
CACTGTGNYYGYTF
TGTGCCTGCACCGGGACAGGGAATTACTATGGCTACACCTTC
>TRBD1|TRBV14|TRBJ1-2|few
CASSQDPGFQGAEGYTF
TGTGCCAGCAGCCAAGATCCCGGGTTTCAGGGGGCGGAAGGCTACACCTTC
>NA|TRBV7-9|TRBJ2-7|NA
CASSGDRETYEQYF
TGTGCCAGCAGCGGAGACAGAGAAACCTACGAGCAGTACTTC
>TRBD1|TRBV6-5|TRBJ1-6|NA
CAISIGQGNSPLHF
TGTGCCATCAGTATCGGACAGGGAAATTCACCCCTCCACTTT
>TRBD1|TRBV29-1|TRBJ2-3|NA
CSVEDPRGGQGAKDTQYF
TGCAGCGTTGAAGATCCCCGAGGTGGACAGGGGGCAAAAGATACGCAGTATTTT
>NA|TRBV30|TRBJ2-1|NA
CAWSASTQWNEQFF
TGTGCCTGGAGTGCCTCTACTCAGTGGAATGAGCAGTTCTTC
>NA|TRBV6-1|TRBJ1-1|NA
CASSAGTINTEAFF
TGTGCCAGCAGTGCCGGGACTATAAACACTGAAGCTTTCTTT
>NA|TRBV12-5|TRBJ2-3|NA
CASGHNVGDTQYF
TGTGCTAGTGGTCACAACGTAGGGGATACGCAGTATTTT
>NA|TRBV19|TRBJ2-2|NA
CASIDYSNTGELFF
TGTGCCAGTATAGACTACTCGAACACCGGGGAGCTGTTTTTT
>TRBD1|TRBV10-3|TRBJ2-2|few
CAIRDIQGYTGELFF
TGTGCCATAAGAGATATACAGGGGTACACCGGGGAGCTGTTTTTT
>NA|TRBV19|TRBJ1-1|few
CAIQGYTEAFF
TGTGCCATCCAGGGTTACACTGAAGCTTTCTTT
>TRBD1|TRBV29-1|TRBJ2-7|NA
CSATRDRAPYEQYF
TGCAGCGCTACCAGGGACAGGGCACCCTACGAGCAGTACTTC
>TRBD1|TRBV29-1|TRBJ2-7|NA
CSVETGQGSYEQYF
TGCAGCGTTGAAACGGGACAGGGCTCCTACGAGCAGTACTTC
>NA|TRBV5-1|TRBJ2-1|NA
CASSALVNEQFF
TGCGCCAGCAGCGCACTAGTCAATGAGCAGTTCTTC
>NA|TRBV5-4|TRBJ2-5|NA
CASSPRGGGTQYF
TGTGCCAGCAGCCCCAGGGGGGGTGGGACCCAGTACTTC
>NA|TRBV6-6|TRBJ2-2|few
CASSFTNTGELFF
TGTGCCAGCAGTTTCACGAACACCGGGGAGCTGTTTTTT
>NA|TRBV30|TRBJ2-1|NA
CAWSGTHLTGNEQFF
TGTGCCTGGAGCGGGACCCACTTAACTGGCAATGAGCAGTTCTTC
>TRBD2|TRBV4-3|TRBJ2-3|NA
CASSSGLAGGRDTQYF
TGCGCCAGCAGCTCAGGACTAGCGGGGGGGAGAGATACGCAGTATTTT
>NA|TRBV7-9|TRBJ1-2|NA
CASSKDRTGTNYGYTF
TGTGCCTCATCAAAAGATAGAACAGGCACCAACTATGGCTACACCTTC
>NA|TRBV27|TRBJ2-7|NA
CASSFWTGTIYEQYF
TGTGCCAGCAGTTTCTGGACCGGGACGATCTACGAGCAGTACTTC
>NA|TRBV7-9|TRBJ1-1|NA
CASSLEATEAFF
TGTGCCAGCAGCTTAGAGGCTACAGAAGCTTTCTTT
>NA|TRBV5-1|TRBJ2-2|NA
CASRLGTMNTGELFF
TGCGCCAGCAGGCTGGGCACGATGAACACCGGGGAGCTGTTTTTT
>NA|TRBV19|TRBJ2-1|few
CASSMMGYSYNEQFF
TGTGCCAGTAGTATGATGGGTTACTCCTACAATGAGCAGTTCTTC
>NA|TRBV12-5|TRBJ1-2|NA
CASGPAEGSGGYTF
TGTGCTAGTGGCCCCGCTGAGGGGAGCGGTGGCTACACCTTC
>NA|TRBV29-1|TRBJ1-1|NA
CSVEAGNTEAFF
TGCAGCGTTGAAGCAGGGAACACTGAAGCTTTCTTT
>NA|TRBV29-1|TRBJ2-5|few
CSVEGGELKETQYF
TGCAGCGTTGAAGGGGGTGAGCTAAAAGAGACCCAGTACTTC
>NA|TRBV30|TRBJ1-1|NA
CASGGGSMNTEAFF
TGTGCCTCGGGAGGTGGCAGCATGAACACTGAAGCTTTCTTT
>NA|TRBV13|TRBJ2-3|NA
CASSVRDGMDTQYF
TGTGCCAGCAGCGTCAGAGACGGGATGGATACGCAGTATTTT
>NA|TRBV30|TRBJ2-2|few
CAWSVTGELFF
TGTGCCTGGAGTGTTACCGGGGAGCTGTTTTTT
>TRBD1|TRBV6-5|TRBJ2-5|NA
CASSYSKTGGEETQYF
TGTGCCAGCAGTTACTCGAAAACAGGGGGCGAAGAGACCCAGTACTTC
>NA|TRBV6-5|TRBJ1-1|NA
CASTTSDWTEAFF
TGTGCCAGCACAACCTCGGATTGGACTGAAGCTTTCTTT
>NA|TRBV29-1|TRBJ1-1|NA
CSVQGPRGAFF
TGCAGCGTTCAAGGGCCCCGAGGAGCTTTCTTT
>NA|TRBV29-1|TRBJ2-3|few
CSAGPPGDTQYF
TGCAGTGCTGGCCCTCCGGGGGATACGCAGTATTTT
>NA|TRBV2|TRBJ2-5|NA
CASSGTFSETQYF
TGTGCCAGCAGTGGGACGTTTTCGGAGACCCAGTACTTC
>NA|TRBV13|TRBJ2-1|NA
CASSPLGGYNEQFF
TGTGCCAGCAGCCCCCTCGGTGGTTACAATGAGCAGTTCTTC
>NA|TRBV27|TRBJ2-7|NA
CASSLSDNSYEQYF
TGTGCCAGCAGTTTGTCGGACAATTCCTACGAGCAGTACTTC
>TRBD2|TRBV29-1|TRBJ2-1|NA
CSVDGTSGGENNEQFF
TGCAGCGTTGATGGGACTAGCGGGGGAGAGAACAATGAGCAGTTCTTC
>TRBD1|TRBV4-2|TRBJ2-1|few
CASSQGQGNINEQFF
TGTGCCAGCAGCCAAGGACAGGGGAACATTAATGAGCAGTTCTTC
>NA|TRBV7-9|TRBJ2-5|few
CASSLQSETQYF
TGTGCCAGCAGCCTGCAGTCGGAGACCCAGTACTTC
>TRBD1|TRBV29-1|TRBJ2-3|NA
CSVEGAEQGLDTQYF
TGCAGCGTTGAAGGAGCAGAACAGGGGCTAGATACGCAGTATTTT
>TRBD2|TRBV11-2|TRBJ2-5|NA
CASSLVPSGGLRGTQYF
TGTGCCAGCAGCTTAGTCCCTAGCGGGGGCTTGAGGGGGACCCAGTACTTC
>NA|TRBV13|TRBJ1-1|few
CASSLSGARPEAFF
TGTGCCAGCAGCTTATCGGGGGCGAGGCCTGAAGCTTTCTTT
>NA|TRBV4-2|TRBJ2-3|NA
CASSQVKGEGVTDTQYF
TGTGCCAGCAGCCAAGTTAAAGGGGAGGGGGTCACAGATACGCAGTATTTT